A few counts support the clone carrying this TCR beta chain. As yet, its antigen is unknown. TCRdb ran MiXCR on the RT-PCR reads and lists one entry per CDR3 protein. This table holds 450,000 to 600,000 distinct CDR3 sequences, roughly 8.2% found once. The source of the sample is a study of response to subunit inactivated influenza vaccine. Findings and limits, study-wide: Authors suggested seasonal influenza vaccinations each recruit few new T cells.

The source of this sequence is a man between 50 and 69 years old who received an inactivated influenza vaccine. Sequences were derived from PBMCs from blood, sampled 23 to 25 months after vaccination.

The DNA for the CDR3 is TGCGCCAGCAGCCAAGAAGAGTGGGGGGGAGAGACCCAGTACTTC. It specifies CASSQEEWGGETQYF. The rearrangement links TRBV4-3 to TRBJ2-5; TRBD2 agrees at 7 bases. CDR1 is LGHNA and CDR2 is YSLEER in the germline V gene. CDR3 length: 15 residues. V was pared by 0 bases and J by 4 bases, with 5 bases of the junction left unmatched.